This TCR beta chain was recorded in a study of molecular identifiers for immune sequencing clone quantification. Input for naive CD8 libraries was 20,000 to 1,000,000 sorted cells; the RNA fraction used was 10%, 30% or 50%. Sorting recovered naive CD8 T cells on a CD8+CD4-CCR7+CD45RA+ profile. The authors built bulk TCR libraries by previously described methods with listed TCR primers. MiXCR, applied by TCRdb to the PCR reads, yields one record per CDR3 protein. The table has over 550,000 distinct CDR3 sequences, less than 30% seen once. The V end lost 1 base, the J end lost 0 bases, and 8 bases lay between the germline ends. From germline, CDR1 is LGHDT and CDR2 YNNKEL (reference sequence). The CDR3 length is 15 residues.

The J gene is TRBJ2-3, the V gene TRBV3-1; D is ambiguous. This sequence was found in a human donor in good health. Some libraries in this study had Jurkat cell RNA spiked in. The sequenced sample consisted of naive CD8+ T cells from blood, with Jurkat cell RNA spiked in. Indicated subset: FACS-sorted CD8+CD4-CCR7+CD45RA+ naive T cells. As DNA, the CDR3 is TGTGCCAGCAGCCAAGTCGGCCCCAGCACAGATACGCAGTATTTT. Protein product: CASSQVGPSTDTQYF.